These 8 T cell receptor beta chains came from one sample sequenced in a study of T-cell memory formation after mild COVID-19. Each CDR3 protein is one row after TCRdb ran MiXCR on the 5' RACE reads. The data show 75,000 to 90,000 distinct CDR3 sequences, with about 15% seen just once and about 33% held by the top ten. The sequencing sample was made of PBMCs or a T cell subset sorted from them (not recorded which). These receptors all stem from an adult woman who had mild COVID-19 (a few samples of this study predate the infection). Cell type and time point are not known.

This clonotype has more than one count but fewer than ten. The chain combines TRBV5-1 with TRBJ1-4, with D unclear. Germline CDR1 SGHRS, CDR2 YFSETQ. There are 17 residues in the CDR3. Trimming stripped 0 bases from V and 0 bases from J, with 12 bases between. The DNA for the CDR3 is TGCGCCAGCAGCTTGGCCGACACGGTCGCAACTAATGAAAAACTGTTTTTT. Protein product: CASSLADTVATNEKLFF.

In this sample, this clonotype turned up a few times. The chain links TRBV5-6 to TRBJ2-1, with TRBD2 matching over 13 bases. The V gene's germline CDR1 is SGHDT and CDR2 YYEEEE. The CDR3 covers 19 residues. The ends lost 3 bases at V and 3 bases at J; junction bases unmatched: 12. CDR3 DNA: TGTGCCAGCAGCTCCCCGGGACTAGCGGGGAGCCCCCTCTACAATGAGCAGTTCTTC. This sequence encodes CASSSPGLAGSPLYNEQFF.

In this sample, this clonotype turned up many times. The missing conserved phenylalanine or tryptophan at the end of this CDR3 makes a read error likely. The DNA is left out, because the CDR3 cannot be placed on it with certainty; the CDR3 is given as TCRdb lists it. The chain joins TRBV4-1 to TRBJ2-7. The germline V gene encodes CDR1 MGHRA and CDR2 YSYEKL. The length of the CDR3 is 10 amino acids, counting both ends. The CDR3 sequence: CASSQDPPQD.

The chain carries TRBV7-6 and TRBJ2-1; 9 nucleotides align to TRBD2. The CDR3 runs 17 residues. Germline V gives CDR1 SGHVS, CDR2 FNYEAQ. The V segment lost 5 bases and the J segment 1 base; nucleotides outside the gene matches: 9. The CDR3 reads CASSPAPSGISYNEQFF. CDR3 nucleotide sequence: TGTGCCAGCAGCCCAGCCCCTAGCGGGATATCCTACAATGAGCAGTTCTTC.

In its sample, this clonotype was seen a few times. The V and J genes are TRBV12-3 or TRBV12-4 and TRBJ1-1, with D tentatively TRBD1 (5 bases). The CDR3 is made up of 16 amino acids. V lost 4 bases, J lost 3 bases, and 18 bases lay in between. Here the CDR3 reads CASSSAVPAGYTEAFF. DNA for the CDR3: TGTGCCAGCAGTTCCGCGGTTCCAGCAGGGTACACTGAAGCTTTCTTT.

This chain uses TRBV4-2 with TRBJ1-2; D may be TRBD1 (6 bases). Germline CDR1 and CDR2: LGHNA and YNFKEQ. Trimming removed 0 bases from V and 2 bases from J, with 10 bases in between. The CDR3 spans 15 residues. The CDR3 loop reads CASSQETGPNYGYTF. CDR3 sequence (DNA): TGTGCCAGCAGCCAAGAGACAGGACCGAACTATGGCTACACCTTC.

This clonotype came up a few times. V gene TRBV4-3 combines with J gene TRBJ2-4, with 9 bases identical to TRBD1. The germline V gene has CDR1 LGHNA and CDR2 YSLEER. CDR3 length: 17 residues. V was clipped by 1 base and J by 5 bases; unmatched bases: 9. The CDR3 loop reads CASSQVYTGGEENIQYF. CDR3 nucleotides: TGCGCCAGCAGCCAAGTTTATACAGGGGGCGAGGAAAACATTCAGTACTTC.

The sample holds a few counts of this clonotype. V is TRBV5-6 and J is TRBJ1-1; 12 bases map to TRBD1. The ends lost 4 bases at V and 7 bases at J; junction bases unmatched: 8. The CDR3 covers 15 residues. The germline CDR1 and CDR2 sequences are SGHDT and YYEEEE. CDR3 sequence (DNA): TGTGCCAGCAGCCACGGGACAGGGGGCATCGTTGAAGCTTTCTTT. Protein: CASSHGTGGIVEAFF. Looking up the rest from reference TRBV5-6 and TRBJ1-1 gives the full variable domain: DAGVTQSPTHLIKTRGQQVTLRCSPKSGHDTVSWYQQALGQGPQFIFQYYEEEERQRGNFPDRFSGHQFPNYSSELNVNALLLGDSALYLCASSHGTGGIVEAFFGQGTRLTVV.